The present entry profiles one T cell receptor beta chain with its context. There is no known antigen for this receptor. The sample holds no much larger clone one base away, and base qualities are not on file. Whole blood was collected in K2EDTA tubes by collaborating institutions according to the institutions' own protocols. Collaborator samples were shipped for TCRbeta analysis as frozen whole blood, isolated PBMCs, or DNA extracted from either sample type. This entry comes from a study of blood T cell repertoires in COVID-19 (dated by TCRdb to the early 2020s). Some background on the complete study: Samples covering the acute and convalescent phases of COVID-19 were provided by collaborators in the United States, Italy and Spain. The material from the prospective study consisted of cDNA or gDNA derived from T cells, B-cell-depleted T cells, or PBMCs. Deeply sampled blood TCRbeta repertoires from subjects exposed to, actively infected with, or recovered from COVID-19 were included in the dataset. The repertoires were made available in a free public database intended to serve as a resource for research on the immune response to SARS-CoV-2. The samples were drawn from two sources: the first 160 participants of the ongoing ImmuneRACE study, and 1,200 or so subjects contributed by 6 global collaborators. A de-identified subject ID, COVID-19 status, age in years and sex were almost always included in the sample metadata. HLA class I and class II types, where available, came from metadata supplied by the sample provider rather than from assay-based typing.

TCRbeta CDR3 regions were amplified from genomic DNA by means of the immunoSEQ Assay, a bias-controlled multiplex PCR. The paper's data handling went like this. The number of nucleated cells in each sample was estimated by amplification of reference gene primers within the assay. Sequence reads were collapsed and filtered to measure the absolute abundance of every unique TCRbeta CDR3 rearrangement. For each sample, productive Simpson clonality was calculated as the square root of Simpson's diversity index over productive rearrangements. The source is immuneACCESS, and TCRdb retained only in-frame sequences with V and J called. Part of the clones is not carried over; for the studies checked, unresolved V genes explain less than half of this, and the remainder is unexplained. That table gives V, J and clone size, and the DNA gave D and trimming. The sample table records 80,000 or so clones; approximately 80% of these occur just once. About 45% of the sample belongs to the ten largest clones.

Compared with germline, V lacks 3 bases and J lacks 9 bases; bases without a gene match: 10. The germline V gene (reference sequence) yields DFQATT for CDR1 and SNEGSKA for CDR2. The CDR3, from cysteine to phenylalanine, totals 14 residues. Only the CDR3 portion is preserved as DNA: 42 bases, with reading frame beginning at the first base. What the authors observed across the whole study: The quantity of clinical and demographic metadata differed by source and by participant and was supplied without curation.

The chain was built from TRBV20-1 and TRBJ2-1; 8 junctional bases match TRBD2. Material for sequencing was peripheral blood. This receptor was taken from a man older than 75 with acute or convalescent COVID-19. CDR3 loop: CSASTSGPTSEQFF. The base sequence is TGCAGTGCTAGTACTAGCGGCCCTACAAGTGAGCAGTTCTTC.